The rows below give T cell receptor beta chains drawn from one sample of a study of blood T cell repertoires in COVID-19. Profiled with immunoSEQ multiplex PCR; TCRdb holds only in-frame clones, not every one. Among about 260,000 clones listed, over 70% were seen once. Material: PBMCs or T cells enriched from blood (not recorded which). These receptors were taken from a woman in her thirties or forties who had been exposed to COVID-19. The CDR3 runs from the conserved cysteine through the conserved F or W. Fields, in order: J gene, D gene, V gene, clone size, CDR3 DNA, CDR3 protein. The D gene is left open where the match is weak. A clone size is listed for some rows: how often the clone was seen (once, few, many), or a class if it is expanded.

>TRBJ1-1|-|TRBV7-9|-
TGTGCCAGCAGCTTACGGGAGCTAAACACTGAAGCTTTCTTT
CASSLRELNTEAFF
>TRBJ1-1|TRBD1|TRBV6-1|-
TGTGCCAGCAGTGAAGCGGGGCAGGGGGTGAGGGGCACTGAAGCTTTCTTT
CASSEAGQGVRGTEAFF
>TRBJ1-1|-|TRBV7-9|few
TGTGCCAGCAGCTTCGGTTCCGAAGCTTTCTTT
CASSFGSEAFF
>TRBJ1-1|TRBD1|TRBV18|-
TGTGCCAGCTCACCGGGACAGGGGACCAGCACTGAAGCTTTCTTT
CASSPGQGTSTEAFF
>TRBJ1-1|-|TRBV10-3|-
TGTGCCATCAGTTGGAGGGGAACCGGGAACACTGAAGCTTTCTTT
CAISWRGTGNTEAFF
>TRBJ2-1|TRBD1|TRBV19|-
TGTGCCAGTAACCACCCCAAGACAGGGTACAATGAGCAGTTCTTC
CASNHPKTGYNEQFF
>TRBJ2-2|-|TRBV6-5|-
TGTGCCAGCAGACAACGCGGTCTCCACACCGGGGAGCTGTTTTTT
CASRQRGLHTGELFF
>TRBJ1-1|TRBD1|TRBV6-2/TRBV6-3|-
TGTGCCAGCAGTTATACACGGGGACAGGCCCTTTGGGGCACTGAAGCTTTCTTT
CASSYTRGQALWGTEAFF
>TRBJ2-7|TRBD1|TRBV7-8|-
TGTGCCAGCAGCTTAACCGGGACAGCAATCTACGAGCAGTACTTC
CASSLTGTAIYEQYF
>TRBJ1-4|-|TRBV15|-
TGTGCCACCAGCAGAGTCAGAAATGAAAAACTGTTTTTT
CATSRVRNEKLFF
>TRBJ2-1|TRBD2|TRBV15|-
TGTGCCACCAGCAGAGGCCTTTCAGGGCGGGGGAGCTCCTACAATGAGCAGTTCTTC
CATSRGLSGRGSSYNEQFF
>TRBJ1-1|TRBD1|TRBV2|few
TGTGCCAGCAGAAGACAGGGTCTTACGTCTGAAGCTTTCTTT
CASRRQGLTSEAFF
>TRBJ2-4|TRBD1|TRBV19|-
TGTGCCAGTAGTATAGGACAGGGGGCAGCCAAAAACATTCAGTACTTC
CASSIGQGAAKNIQYF
>TRBJ1-5|-|TRBV2|once
TGTGCCAGCAGTGATATACGGAGTAATCAGCCCCAGCATTTT
CASSDIRSNQPQHF
>TRBJ1-1|-|TRBV25-1|-
TGTGCCAGCAGTGAACTAGGGGAGGGGAGGAAAGCTTTCTTT
CASSELGEGRKAFF
>TRBJ2-1|-|TRBV27|once
TGTGCCAGCAGTTTAGAGGCAGGGTCGGTGTACAATGAGCAGTTCTTC
CASSLEAGSVYNEQFF
>TRBJ1-2|TRBD1|TRBV18|once
TGTGCCAGCTCAACAAAGACAGGGCAAACTAACTATGGCTACACCTTC
CASSTKTGQTNYGYTF
>TRBJ1-1|-|TRBV5-1|-
TGTGCCAGCAGCACGGGGTCAGGGGCTGGCACTGAAGCTTTCTTT
CASSTGSGAGTEAFF
>TRBJ2-2|TRBD2|TRBV6-2/TRBV6-3|once
TGTGCCAGCAGTTCCCGGCCGCGGGGGGATACCGGGGAGCTGTTTTTT
CASSSRPRGDTGELFF
>TRBJ1-2|-|TRBV19|-
TGTGCCAGTAGTACCCTCCCGACGCTCACGCCGAGGGGCTACACCTTC
CASSTLPTLTPRGYTF
>TRBJ1-6|-|TRBV6-2/TRBV6-3|-
TGTGCCAGCAGTTACTCGAGGGCGGACGTTCACTTT
CASSYSRADVHF
>TRBJ2-6|TRBD1|TRBV4-1|-
TGCGCCAGCAGCCACCTCGGGACAGGGGTGGGGGCCAACGTCCTGACTTTC
CASSHLGTGVGANVLTF
>TRBJ1-5|-|TRBV28|-
TGTGCCAGCAGACAAGTGAATCAGCCCCAGCATTTT
CASRQVNQPQHF
>TRBJ1-4|-|TRBV18|-
TGTGCCAGCTCACCGACCGGACAGAGTGCAACTAATGAAAAACTGTTTTTT
CASSPTGQSATNEKLFF
>TRBJ1-2|-|TRBV19|-
TGTGCCAGTAGTATCCTGGTAAGCGGCTATGGCTACACCTTC
CASSILVSGYGYTF
>TRBJ1-2|-|TRBV2|-
TGTGCCAGCAGAGGACCGGACAGATCCCCATTTAAGGATGGCTACACCTTC
CASRGPDRSPFKDGYTF
>TRBJ2-7|TRBD1|TRBV15|few
TGTGCCACCAGCAGAGGGGACAGACCTTTGTGGCAGTACTTC
CATSRGDRPLWQYF
>TRBJ2-3|-|TRBV6-5|-
TGTGCCAGCAGCCGGGACGGGGGTGTAGTAGATACGCAGTATTTT
CASSRDGGVVDTQYF
>TRBJ2-1|-|TRBV28|-
TGTGCCAGCAGTCCCCCGTCGGGGTCCAATGAGCAGTTCTTC
CASSPPSGSNEQFF
>TRBJ2-3|-|TRBV24-1|-
TGTGCCACCAGTGATTTTGGTGGGACATCTAGCACAGATACGCAGTATTTT
CATSDFGGTSSTDTQYF
>TRBJ1-5|-|TRBV3-1/TRBV3-2|-
TGTGCCAGCAGCCAGTACCAGTATAGCAATCAGCCCCAGCATTTT
CASSQYQYSNQPQHF
>TRBJ2-5|-|TRBV5-1|-
TGTGCCAGCAGCTTAGAATACACAAAAGAGACCCAGTACTTC
CASSLEYTKETQYF
>TRBJ2-5|-|TRBV18|many
TGTGCCAGCTCACCATCGTTCGGCGCGGACAGACGCCAAGAGACCCAGTACTTC
CASSPSFGADRRQETQYF
>TRBJ1-1|-|TRBV4-3|-
TGCGCCAGCAGCCAAGATCTGGTGACCGACTGGAACACTGAAGCTTTCTTT
CASSQDLVTDWNTEAFF
>TRBJ2-3|-|TRBV20-1|-
TGCAGTGCTAGTTTTAGCGACCACACAGATACGCAGTATTTT
CSASFSDHTDTQYF
>TRBJ2-3|-|TRBV6-2/TRBV6-3|-
TGTGCCAGCAGTTATGGAGTTACGCAGTATTTT
CASSYGVTQYF
>TRBJ1-3|-|TRBV10-3|-
TGTGCCATCAGTGATGTCTCAGGGGCTGGAAACACCATATATTTT
CAISDVSGAGNTIYF
>TRBJ1-1|-|TRBV18|-
TGTGCCAGCTCACCACTTGAGTCGGGGAACACTGAAGCTTTCTTT
CASSPLESGNTEAFF
>TRBJ1-2|-|TRBV9|-
TGTGCCAGCAGCCTCCAGGGACAAAACTATGGCTACACCTTC
CASSLQGQNYGYTF
>TRBJ2-1|-|TRBV30|-
TGTGCCTGGACGGCCTACAATGAGCAGTTCTTC
CAWTAYNEQFF
>TRBJ1-2|-|TRBV6-5|-
TGTGCCAGCAGTTACTCCGGGGTCAACTATGGCTACACCTTC
CASSYSGVNYGYTF
>TRBJ2-3|TRBD2|TRBV7-8|-
TGTGCCAGCAGCTCCCGACTAGCGGGAGGCTCAGATACGCAGTATTTT
CASSSRLAGGSDTQYF
>TRBJ2-1|TRBD2|TRBV18|once
TGTGCCAGCTCACCAACTAGCGGGGGAGTCTATGAGCAGTTCTTC
CASSPTSGGVYEQFF
>TRBJ1-4|-|TRBV18|-
TGTGCCAGCTCACCGACAACAGGGAATGAAAAACTGTTTTTT
CASSPTTGNEKLFF
>TRBJ2-6|TRBD1|TRBV2|-
TGTGCCAGCAGTGGCATTAAGAGGGGGCTCGGGGCCAACGTCCTGACTTTC
CASSGIKRGLGANVLTF
>TRBJ1-6|TRBD1|TRBV6-4|once
TGTGCCAGCAGTAGGACAGGGGATAATTCACCCCTCCACTTT
CASSRTGDNSPLHF
>TRBJ1-6|-|TRBV19|-
TGTGCCAGTAGTATAGGGGCACTCGACCATTCACCCCTCCACTTT
CASSIGALDHSPLHF
>TRBJ2-1|-|TRBV18|-
TGTGCCAGCTCACCACTCCAGGGGGGCAATGAGCAGTTCTTC
CASSPLQGGNEQFF
>TRBJ1-6|-|TRBV27|once
TGTGCCAGCAGTTTCAGGGGCAGCTCACCCCTCCACTTT
CASSFRGSSPLHF
>TRBJ1-1|-|TRBV11-1|-
TGTGCCAGCAGCTTGTTAAGGGGGACTGAAGCTTTCTTT
CASSLLRGTEAFF
>TRBJ1-4|-|TRBV4-3|-
TGCGCCAGCAGCCAAGATTGGCGGCCCTCAACTAATGAAAAACTGTTTTTT
CASSQDWRPSTNEKLFF
>TRBJ1-5|TRBD1|TRBV11-2|-
TGTGCCAGCAGCTTTACAGGGGATGGGCAGCCCCAGCATTTT
CASSFTGDGQPQHF
>TRBJ1-1|-|TRBV28|-
TGTGCCAGCAGTTTATTCGGGGGGGACACCCGGAACACTGAAGCTTTCTTT
CASSLFGGDTRNTEAFF
>TRBJ2-7|-|TRBV19|-
TGTGCCAGTAGTCTCGGAATACAGGCCTACGAGCAGTACTTC
CASSLGIQAYEQYF
>TRBJ2-2|-|TRBV5-1|-
TGTGCCAGCAGCAGACAACAGGGAGCGAACACCGGGGAGCTGTTTTTT
CASSRQQGANTGELFF